This TCR beta chain comes out of a study of T-cell memory formation after mild COVID-19. Findings and caveats of the study: Second-wave clones with a day 37 peak had unconfirmed SARS-CoV-2 specificity. Clones that contracted clustered mainly in CM and EM if CD4+ and in EMRA if CD8+.

In its sample, this clonotype was seen many times. Its cognate antigen is unknown. Constant-segment primers and 5'RACE yielded cDNA libraries for TCR alpha and TCR beta, each carrying sample barcodes and UMIs. From the 5' RACE reads, TCRdb called clonotypes with MiXCR, one entry per CDR3 protein. The table records over 350,000 distinct CDR3 sequences, 20% to 25% of them present only once. V shed 7 bases and J shed 0 bases, with 28 bases lying between them. This CDR3 has 19 residues. The germline V gene encodes CDR1 SGHRS and CDR2 YFSETQ. The specimen was PBMCs or a T cell subset sorted from them (not recorded which). V is TRBV5-1 and J is TRBJ1-1, with D maybe TRBD1 (6 bases). This receptor was identified in an adult woman who had mild COVID-19 (a few samples of this study predate the infection). Cell type and time point are not known. Written as DNA, the CDR3 is TGCGCCAGCGCATTCAGGTATCTACGCCAGGGGAGGTTGAACACTGAAGCTTTCTTT. It yields the protein CASAFRYLRQGRLNTEAFF.